The clone carrying this T cell receptor (beta chain) occurred many times. The data are from a study of patients and donors after allogeneic stem cell transplantation. V gave up 1 base and J gave up 3 bases, with 10 bases separating them. Germline CDR1 SGHKS, CDR2 YYEKEE (reference sequence). CDR3 length: 15 amino acids. One entry per CDR3 protein, called by TCRdb with MiXCR from the RT-PCR reads. The sample has approximately 160,000 distinct CDR3 sequences; about a quarter are singletons. This clonotype was obtained from a human donor who was either an allogeneic HSCT recipient or a stem cell or donor lymphocyte infusion donor (not recorded which). It is not recorded whose cells these are; they may come from a transplant donor. The chain links TRBV5-5 to TRBJ1-4; the D is unclear. Sequenced input: blood, either unsorted or a sorted T cell fraction (not recorded which). CDR3 sequence (DNA): TGTGCCAGCAGCTTGCGGCGGCTCCCTAATGAAAAACTGTTTTTT. Its protein is CASSLRRLPNEKLFF.